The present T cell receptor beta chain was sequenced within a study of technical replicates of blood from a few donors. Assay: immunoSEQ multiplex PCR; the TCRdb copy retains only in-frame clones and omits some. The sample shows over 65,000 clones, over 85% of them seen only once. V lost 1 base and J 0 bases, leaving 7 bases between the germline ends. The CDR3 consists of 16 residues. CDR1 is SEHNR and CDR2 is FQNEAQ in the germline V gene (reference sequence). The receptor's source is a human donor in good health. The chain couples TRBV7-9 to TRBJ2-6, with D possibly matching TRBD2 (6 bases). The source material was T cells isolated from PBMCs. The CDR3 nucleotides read TGTGCCAGCAGCTTAGTGGGGGGCTCTGGGGCCAACGTCCTGACTTTC. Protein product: CASSLVGGSGANVLTF.